This TCR beta chain was recorded in a study of beta chain features in type 1 diabetes (dated by TCRdb to the late 2010s). Study-wide context: Patients and healthy donors did not differ in mean age, gender distribution, total cell number or subset yield. A total of around 110,000,000 sorted cells were examined across all samples, and RNA yield correlated strongly with the number of cells per subset. The study compared TCRB repertoires of sorted circulating CD4+ T cell subsets between recently diagnosed type 1 diabetes patients and matched healthy donors. Regulatory and stem cell-like memory subsets were obtained from only 8 patients and about 8 healthy donors, while naive and central memory subsets were obtained from all 28 donors. Points the paper makes about the study in general: The naive, central memory and regulatory TCRB repertoires appeared to resemble one another more closely among patients than among healthy donors. Shorter templates might be favored by PCR, yet because patient and control samples were amplified and corrected together, any such skew would affect both groups equally. HLA sub-analyses involved small numbers of individuals, so any influence of HLA type on TCRB rearrangement remained unresolved. Type 1 diabetes patients showed a moderate but significant shortening of TCRB CDR3 length in all four CD4+ subsets. Because cDNA rather than genomic DNA was sequenced, highly expressing activated cells could have been over-represented, although no difference in activation and CD3 levels was found between groups. At VDJ recombination sites, patients with type 1 diabetes made fewer insertions and deleted more nucleotides, a pattern implying thymic rearrangement abnormalities.

A single peripheral blood draw of around 120 mL on average was collected from each donor into heparinised tubes. Naive, central memory, regulatory and stem cell-like memory CD4+ T cells were sorted on a BD FACSAria II using a panel including CD45RO, CCR7, CD25, CD127, CD95 and CD27. All sorted populations exceeded 95% purity. PBMCs were isolated immediately by Lymphoprep density gradient centrifugation and stained directly without culture. Samples were stained and sorted in pairs, with one healthy donor and one patient per experiment, so that batch effects were minimized. The germline V gene encodes CDR1 LNHDA and CDR2 SQIVND (reference sequence). The CDR3 covers 12 residues, taking in both the cysteine and the phenylalanine. CDR3 DNA is the only sequence kept; it has 36 bases, read in frame from the first base. V has 6 bases trimmed and J has 4 bases trimmed; junction bases matching no gene number 2.

This clone occurred a few times. Its antigen remains undetermined. No much larger clone is present one base from it, and per-base qualities are unavailable. The same CDR3 can be traced to other DNA sequences in this sample. The entire isolated RNA was reverse transcribed using the High Capacity cDNA Reverse Transcription Kit, and thus expressed TCRB transcripts were sequenced. Deep immunoSEQ sequencing was performed on naive, central memory and regulatory T cell samples, with an average of roughly 3.3 million total reads per sample. Sorted cells were lysed in RLT buffer and RNA was extracted with DNase-treated RNeasy Micro or Mini kits, depending on cell number. Each cell subset was processed separately to prevent cross-contamination, with patient and healthy donor samples processed together. The immunoSEQ multiplex PCR was used to amplify TCRB sequences from cDNA, generating 87-bp fragments that spanned the CDR3 region. Sequencing of the amplicons was done on the Illumina HiSeq platform. On the authors' methods: PCR bias was computationally corrected using synthetic template baselines, reads within Hamming distance 2 were collapsed, and singletons that could not be merged were discarded. Reads were aligned against IMGT so that V, D and J genes, CDR3 length and insertions or deletions at six rearrangement sites could be assigned. Within each subset, clonotype counts were normalized to sorted cell number, and only after that were true diversity and Gini coefficients computed with the tcR R package. Repertoire sharing was quantified using the overlap coefficient calculated on TCRB nucleotide sequences. Out-of-frame TCRB sequences from naive cells were analyzed to stand in for the pre-selection repertoire. Here the immuneACCESS table is served through TCRdb, limited to in-frame sequences with V and J called. Missing clones are a known gap in these copies; in checked studies unresolved V genes cover under half, and the rest lacks a known reason. For V, J and clone size, that table is used; D and trimming come from the DNA. The table for this sample lists under 300,000 clones; about a fifth of them were counted only once. Together, the top ten hold 0.028% of the sample.

The sequence was collected from a woman in her thirties or forties with type 1 diabetes. The specimen sequenced was naive CD4+ T cells from blood. Reading the label with the study, this specimen's cell subset or site is: true naive CD4+ T cells. The chain employs TRBV19 and TRBJ1-2; TRBD1 aligns with 7 central bases. The DNA sequence reads TGTGCCAGTAGCCGGGACAGCTATGGCTACACCTTC. This encodes CASSRDSYGYTF.